This is a list of T cell receptor beta chains from one sample in a study of cytomegalovirus exposure and HLA in healthy donors. Libraries were prepared by immunoSEQ multiplex PCR; TCRdb keeps only in-frame clonotypes and omits some of them. The profile shows approximately 100,000 clones, around 82% of them singletons. The sequenced material came from PBMCs. These receptors originate from a woman aged 40-49 years in good health and CMV-seronegative. CDR3s include the opening cysteine and the closing phenylalanine or tryptophan. The D gene is left open where the match is weak. Rows give clone size only sometimes, using once, few, many, or a class for an expanded clone.

>NA|NA|TRBJ2-7|TRBV21-1
TGTGCCAGCACCCCCGAAGGGGGACAGCAAAAGTTC
CASTPEGGQQKF
>NA|NA|TRBJ2-5|TRBV28
TGTGCCAGCAGTCCCGCCGGGGGGCTAAATGTCGAGACCCAGTACTTC
CASSPAGGLNVETQYF
>NA|once|TRBJ1-1|TRBV5-1
TGCGCCAGCAGCTCCCAGATGAACACTGAAGCTTTCTTT
CASSSQMNTEAFF
>TRBD2|NA|TRBJ2-1|TRBV18
TGTGCCAGCTCACCAAGGGGTCTAGCGGGGGCCCTCTCCTACAATGAGCAGTTCTTC
CASSPRGLAGALSYNEQFF
>TRBD2|NA|TRBJ2-1|TRBV18
TGTGCCAGCTCACCACCGTTCGGGAGGGCCGATGAGCAGTTCTTC
CASSPPFGRADEQFF
>NA|NA|TRBJ1-4|TRBV19
TGTGCCAGTGAGGGGGACCATGAAAAACTGTTTTTT
CASEGDHEKLFF
>TRBD2|NA|TRBJ2-3|TRBV27
TGTGCCAGCAGTCCCTCCCGGCGGGAGGGGACAGATACGCAGTATTTT
CASSPSRREGTDTQYF
>NA|once|TRBJ1-4|TRBV5-1
TGCGCCAGCAGCTGGGGGGGCGGATCGCTCGGACTGTTTTTT
CASSWGGGSLGLFF
>NA|NA|TRBJ1-1|TRBV7-2
TGTGCCAGCAGCCAGGGCGCGGATGGCACTGAAGCTTTCTTT
CASSQGADGTEAFF
>NA|NA|TRBJ2-1|TRBV11-1
TGTGCCAGCAGCTTACACCCCCTAGCCGCCTACAATGAGCAGTTCTTC
CASSLHPLAAYNEQFF
>TRBD2|NA|TRBJ2-1|TRBV6-5
TGTGCCAGCACTCAAGCGGGAGTAGTGAATGAGCAGTTCTTC
CASTQAGVVNEQFF
>NA|NA|TRBJ2-7|TRBV7-6
TGTGCCAGCAGCTTAGGACAGGAGAGCTACGAGCAGTACTTC
CASSLGQESYEQYF
>TRBD1|NA|TRBJ2-7|TRBV7-9
TGTGCCAGCAGCTCGGGACAGGGGAACTACGAGCAGTACTTC
CASSSGQGNYEQYF
>NA|NA|TRBJ2-2|TRBV10-3
TGTGCCATCAGTGGGCAGGGCACCGGGGAGCTGTTTTTT
CAISGQGTGELFF
>TRBD2|NA|TRBJ2-1|TRBV28
TGTGCCAGCAGTACCATCACGGGAGGGCCAAATGAGCAGTTCTTC
CASSTITGGPNEQFF
>NA|NA|TRBJ1-1|TRBV19
TGTGCCAGTAGTATCTACAGGATGAACACTGAAGCTTTCTTT
CASSIYRMNTEAFF
>TRBD1|once|TRBJ2-2|TRBV28
TGTGCCAGCAGAGTGGACAGGGTTGGCACCGGGGAGCTGTTTTTT
CASRVDRVGTGELFF
>NA|once|TRBJ1-6|TRBV28
TGTGCCAGCGGACAGATCGTCAATTCACCCCTCCACTTT
CASGQIVNSPLHF
>TRBD2|NA|TRBJ2-7|TRBV7-8
TGTGCCAGCAGCCTACAGACTAGCGGGAGCACCAAGCAGTACTTC
CASSLQTSGSTKQYF
>TRBD1|NA|TRBJ1-3|TRBV9
TGTGCCAGCAGCGTACGGTCAGGGGGGCGAAACACCATATATTTT
CASSVRSGGRNTIYF
>TRBD1|once|TRBJ1-5|TRBV19
TGTGCCAGTAGTCCCAGGGGGAATCAGCCCCAGCATTTT
CASSPRGNQPQHF
>NA|NA|TRBJ2-7|TRBV9
TGTGCCAGCAGCGCCATAAGCTCATCCTACGAGCAGTACTTC
CASSAISSSYEQYF
>TRBD2|NA|TRBJ2-7|TRBV19
TGTGCCAGTAGTATTTCGGGGCTAGCGGGCTACGAGCAGTACTTC
CASSISGLAGYEQYF
>NA|NA|TRBJ1-1|TRBV19
TGTGCCAGTACCGCTTTGGCAGGGCGGAAGAACACTGAAGCTTTCTTT
CASTALAGRKNTEAFF
>TRBD2|NA|TRBJ2-5|TRBV5-1
TGCGCCAGCAGCCCCTCTCCGGGACTAGGGGGGGAGACCCAGTACTTC
CASSPSPGLGGETQYF
>NA|NA|TRBJ1-2|TRBV7-2
TGTGCCAGCAGCTTCAACAGGGCCGATGGCTACACCTTC
CASSFNRADGYTF
>TRBD2|few|TRBJ2-1|TRBV5-4
TGTGCCAGCAGCCCCCAACTAGCGGCCCACAATGAGCAGTTCTTC
CASSPQLAAHNEQFF
>NA|few|TRBJ1-2|TRBV28
TGTGCCAGCAGTTTACGGCAGGGGCCGCTACAAGGGAAGCGCTACACCTTC
CASSLRQGPLQGKRYTF
>NA|NA|TRBJ2-7|TRBV14
TGTGCCAGCAGCCAAGCCCTAGCCGGGAACACCTACGAGCAGTACTTC
CASSQALAGNTYEQYF